The TCR beta chain under discussion was sequenced for a study of shared clonotypes between healthy human individuals. Broader study findings: Several donors shared 4.5% to 6.5% of their naive CD4 clonotypes. Although depth was large, rarefaction showed that sequencing of the sorted subsets was incomplete. In having few donors, the study represented limited genetic and exposure-history diversity.

Points on this clone: Its antigen remains unidentified.

Running of the assay took place at deep level. Sequencing used immunoSEQ multiplex PCR; TCRdb keeps in-frame clones, though not all of them. The sample consists of 2 million to 2.5 million clones, 85% to 95% of them appearing once. This CDR3 is 15 amino acids long. V gave up 5 bases and J gave up 8 bases, with 21 bases separating them. The germline V gene has CDR1 LNHNV and CDR2 YYDKDF (reference sequence). This clonotype was obtained from a man between 18 and 35 years old in good health. Some clones in this sample may be carry-over from other donors' samples. Input material: naive CD4+ T cells from PBMCs. Described subset: CD45RA+ positively selected. The V gene is TRBV15, the J gene TRBJ1-2; D call uncertain. This CDR3 is CATSRIPGFLRGYTF. The CDR3 DNA is TGTGCCACCAGCCGAATCCCGGGCTTCCTCCGAGGCTACACCTTC.